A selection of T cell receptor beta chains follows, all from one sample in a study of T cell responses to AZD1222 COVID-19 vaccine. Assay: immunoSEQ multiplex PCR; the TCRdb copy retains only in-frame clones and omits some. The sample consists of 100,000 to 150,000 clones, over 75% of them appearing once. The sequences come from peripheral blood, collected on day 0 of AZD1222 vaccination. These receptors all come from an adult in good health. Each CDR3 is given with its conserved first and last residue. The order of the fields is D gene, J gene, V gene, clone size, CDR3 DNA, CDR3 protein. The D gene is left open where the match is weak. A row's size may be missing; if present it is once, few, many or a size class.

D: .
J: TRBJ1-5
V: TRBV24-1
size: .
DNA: TGTGCCACCGGTCCTCGGACGGCTGGGTCTGAGCCCCAGCATTTT
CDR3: CATGPRTAGSEPQHF

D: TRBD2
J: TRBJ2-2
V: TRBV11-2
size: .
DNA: TGTGCCAGCAGCTTCCGCAGACTAGCACTGAACAACACCGGGGAGCTGTTTTTT
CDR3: CASSFRRLALNNTGELFF

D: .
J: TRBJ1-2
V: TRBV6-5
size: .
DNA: TGTGCCAGCAGTATCTCGGACAGCGGTGGCTACACCTTC
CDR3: CASSISDSGGYTF

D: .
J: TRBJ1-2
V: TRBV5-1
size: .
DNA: TGCGCCAGCAGCTTGGCCAGGCAGGGGCGCTTGGGCGGCTACACCTTC
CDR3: CASSLARQGRLGGYTF

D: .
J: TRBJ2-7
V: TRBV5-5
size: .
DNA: TGTGCCAGCAGCTTTGACGGGTACGAGCAGTACTTC
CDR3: CASSFDGYEQYF

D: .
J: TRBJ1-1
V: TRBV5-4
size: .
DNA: TGTGCCAGCAGCGCCCAGACCATGAACACTGAAGCTTTCTTT
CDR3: CASSAQTMNTEAFF

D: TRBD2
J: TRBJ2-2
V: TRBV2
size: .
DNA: TGTGCCAGCAGTCCGACTAGCGGGGGGCAAGGCGGGGAGCTGTTTTTT
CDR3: CASSPTSGGQGGELFF

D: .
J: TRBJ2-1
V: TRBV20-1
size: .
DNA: TGCAGTGCCGATTGGTACAATGAGCAGTTCTTC
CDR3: CSADWYNEQFF

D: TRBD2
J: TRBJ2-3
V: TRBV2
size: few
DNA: TGTGCCAGCAGTGAGACTAGCGGGGGGGCCCGGACAGATACGCAGTATTTT
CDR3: CASSETSGGARTDTQYF

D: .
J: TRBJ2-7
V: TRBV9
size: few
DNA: TGTGCCAGCAGCGTAACGGGGAACGAGCAGTACTTC
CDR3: CASSVTGNEQYF

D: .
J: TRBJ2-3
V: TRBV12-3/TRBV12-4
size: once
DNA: TGTGCCAGCAAGGGCACAGATACGCAGTATTTT
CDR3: CASKGTDTQYF

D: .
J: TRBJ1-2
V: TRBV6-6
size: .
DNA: TGTGCCAGCAGTTCAACAGTAGCTAACTATGGCTACACCTTC
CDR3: CASSSTVANYGYTF